This TCR beta chain stems from a study of cytomegalovirus exposure and HLA in healthy donors. Study at large: The 110 million or so unique TCR beta sequences, from about 179 million T cells, were found by an earlier analysis. Membership in the Caucasian-associated ancestry cluster was found for 81% of almost 400 genotyped donors.

PCR amplification relied on 60 Vbeta primers (plus 13 Jbeta primers). Sequencing was performed with immunoSEQ multiplex PCR; in TCRdb, only in-frame clones are kept and a portion is missing. The sample consists of tens of thousands of clones, approximately 80% of them appearing once. Study observations and caveats: Analyses of presence and absence presupposed an approximately uniform sequencing depth across donors.

There were likely unrecorded immune exposures, though donors were nominally healthy when sampled. With respect to this clone: The antigen remains unidentified. The same CDR3 arises from other DNA sequences in this sample as well.

The receptor was derived from a young man in good health and CMV-seronegative. Sequencing was performed on PBMCs.

The CDR3 coding sequence is TGTGCCAGCAGTGAAGGTGGGACAGGGACAGATACGCAGTATTTT. Protein product: CASSEGGTGTDTQYF. The chain is built from TRBV6-1 and TRBJ2-3; 9 bases agree with TRBD1. The CDR3 length is 15 residues. CDR1 is MNHNS, CDR2 SASEGT, per germline. Germline trimming cut 1 base from V and 3 bases from J; bases unmatched to any gene: 2.